These T cell receptor beta chains were read from a single sample in a study of identical twins. From the 5' RACE reads, TCRdb called clonotypes with MiXCR, one entry per CDR3 protein. The profile shows about 660,000 distinct CDR3 sequences, about 9.4% of them singletons. These data also featured in a second study, about yellow fever vaccine responses in identical twins.

Sequencing used PBMCs. These receptor sequences come from a woman aged 18-29 years in good health. The CDR3 runs from the conserved cysteine through the conserved F or W. A D gene is named only where the DNA matches it firmly.

V	D	J	CDR3
TRBV12-3/TRBV12-4	TRBD2	TRBJ2-7	CASSLEGSGFYEQYF
TRBV7-2	NA	TRBJ2-3	CASSLGRGGDTQYF
TRBV24-1	TRBD1	TRBJ2-3	CATSERKLGQGVGDTQYF
TRBV2	TRBD2	TRBJ2-1	CASQLAGAYNEQFF
TRBV9	TRBD1	TRBJ1-6	CASSALQGVENSPLHF
TRBV10-3	NA	TRBJ2-3	CAISDLQTAPSMQYF
TRBV6-1	TRBD1	TRBJ2-2	CASRTSGTEKLNGELFF
TRBV9	TRBD2	TRBJ2-3	CASSVASGGSSSTDTQYF
TRBV18	NA	TRBJ1-1	CASSGGSTEAFF
TRBV9	NA	TRBJ1-1	CASSVYGGTEAFF
TRBV29-1	NA	TRBJ2-3	CSGRGGDTQYF
TRBV7-1	NA	TRBJ2-7	CASSFAAPSPYEQYF
TRBV29-1	NA	TRBJ2-1	CSVDTRAGELYNEQFF
TRBV7-3	TRBD1	TRBJ2-2	CASSLNPGGGGELFF
TRBV2	NA	TRBJ2-7	CASSDQGFHEQYF
TRBV27	TRBD2	TRBJ2-7	CASRLRAGTDFYEQYF
TRBV12-3/TRBV12-4	NA	TRBJ2-5	CASRPRRWETQYF
TRBV28	NA	TRBJ2-7	CASSFDDRTPYEQYF
TRBV5-1	NA	TRBJ1-5	CASSLAGSQPQHF
TRBV19	NA	TRBJ1-4	CASSTSGRTEKLFF
TRBV6-5	NA	TRBJ1-2	CASSNGYGYTF
TRBV12-3/TRBV12-4	NA	TRBJ2-3	CATQWGSTDTQYF
TRBV18	NA	TRBJ2-7	CASSRGGGVTYEQYF
TRBV28	NA	TRBJ2-4	CASTPVGEGAKNIQYF
TRBV20-1	NA	TRBJ2-7	CSARIGARITYEQYF
TRBV7-2	TRBD2	TRBJ2-7	CASSAGTSGSYEQYF
TRBV5-1	NA	TRBJ2-5	CASSPTGGTETQYF
TRBV7-2	TRBD2	TRBJ2-3	CASPRTSGLSTDTQYF
TRBV7-2	TRBD2	TRBJ2-3	CASSLTSGPRDTQYF
TRBV7-2	NA	TRBJ2-3	CASSLEVGLNTQYF
TRBV5-1	TRBD1	TRBJ2-7	CASSFRDRGFNEQYF
TRBV10-2	NA	TRBJ1-1	CASSYFINYTEAFF
TRBV15	NA	TRBJ2-7	CATSSRGLTYEQYF
TRBV7-2	TRBD2	TRBJ2-3	CASSVTSGTDTQYF
TRBV11-1	NA	TRBJ2-7	CASSKSGGGGALSYEQYF
TRBV11-2	TRBD1	TRBJ2-7	CASSLFQGAYEQYF
TRBV28	TRBD2	TRBJ2-7	CASSKRGGPYEQYF
TRBV7-2	NA	TRBJ2-2	CASSLGQGHTANTGELFF
TRBV7-2	TRBD2	TRBJ2-7	CASSRLQGTSVTRMGEQYF
TRBV6-5	NA	TRBJ2-5	CASSYSGDTGETQYF
TRBV12-3/TRBV12-4	NA	TRBJ2-5	CASSFSRGERETQYF
TRBV29-1	NA	TRBJ2-7	CSVVIVRSYEQYF
TRBV15	NA	TRBJ1-2	CATSQMEAYGYTF
TRBV12-3/TRBV12-4	TRBD1	TRBJ2-4	CASSWDRVHIQYF
TRBV5-1	NA	TRBJ2-3	CASSLGTLPDTQYF
TRBV3-1	NA	TRBJ2-5	CASSPKGGETQYF